This T cell receptor (beta chain) was sequenced during a study of T-cell reconstitution after alpha-beta-depleted transplantation in children. Unique molecular identifiers were built into the TCRbeta library. In TCRdb, the PCR reads were re-called with MiXCR into one record per CDR3 protein. The table records 280,000 or so distinct CDR3 sequences, more than 9% of them present only once. This clonotype has a count of ten or more. Its specificity is unknown. Study-level findings and limits: The main origin of T-cell counts and diversity one year after transplant was newly produced T cells.

CDR3 length: 12 amino acids. Trimming pared 0 bases from V and 1 base from J, leaving 1 base between. Looked up from germline, CDR1 is SGHRS and CDR2 is YFSETQ. The gene calls are TRBV5-1 and TRBJ2-5; D uncertain. This sequence was found in a male patient aged 2-10 years who had a stem cell transplant for chronic granulomatous disease, so the T cells may come from the graft donor. Sequenced material: peripheral blood, taken 180 days after TCRalphabeta/CD19-depleted stem cell transplant. Written as DNA, the CDR3 is TGCGCCAGCAGCTTGGGCCAAGAGACCCAGTACTTC. Protein sequence: CASSLGQETQYF.